This TCR beta chain stems from a study of blood T cell repertoires in COVID-19. Across the whole study: The study drew acute and convalescent COVID-19 samples from the United States, Italy and Spain.

Only in-frame clones appear in the TCRdb table, and some are missing; sequencing was by immunoSEQ multiplex PCR. The profile shows 250,000 to 350,000 clones, about nine tenths of them singletons. CDR1 is DFQATT, CDR2 SNEGSKA, per germline (reference sequence). CDR3 length: 15 residues. Trimming took off 3 bases at V and 0 bases at J, with 12 bases between the two ends. The V call is TRBV20-1, the J call TRBJ1-3; D might be TRBD1 (6 bases). The origin of this receptor is a man in his late teens or twenties with active or convalescent COVID-19. Sequencing was carried out using peripheral blood. CDR3 DNA sequence: TGCAGTGCTAGTACAGGGTCATACTCTGGAAACACCATATATTTT. Translation gives CSASTGSYSGNTIYF.